This record looks at one T cell receptor beta chain sequence and its context. The PCR ran on 60 Vbeta and 13 Jbeta primers. Produced via immunoSEQ multiplex PCR; TCRdb's table is partial and in-frame only. This sample carries around 100,000 clones, about 76% of them seen once, and the ten largest clones take about 4.9%. These data come from a study of cytomegalovirus exposure and HLA in healthy donors. The V and J ends lost 5 bases and 7 bases, in that order; junction bases with no gene match: 12. The CDR3 runs 16 residues. Germline V gene data show CDR1 as SGHVS and CDR2 as FQNEAQ. The sequencing input was PBMCs. The V gene is TRBV7-8, the J gene TRBJ1-5; TRBD1 matches 9 bases. This clonotype was obtained from a man under 40 in good health and CMV-seropositive. CDR3 residues: CASSPSRDRVRQPQHF. CDR3 bases: TGTGCCAGCAGCCCCTCGAGGGACAGGGTTCGCCAGCCCCAGCATTTT.